The clone carrying this T cell receptor (beta chain) has a count of ten or more. As yet, its antigen is unknown. TCRdb re-called the reads through MiXCR, storing one row per CDR3 protein. Here the sample spans about 490,000 distinct CDR3 sequences, approximately 17% being singletons. This CDR3 contains 14 residues. Germline V gene lookup returns CDR1 SGHTA and CDR2 FQGTGA. With 5 bases clipped from V and 6 bases from J, the junction kept 2 bases outside the gene matches. The sample belongs to a study of T cell repertoires in cytomegalovirus infection. Across the whole study: CMV infection together with matching HLA type was indicated by public TCR beta signatures.

Study-wide results and caveats: There were HLA-C-restricted CMV-specific TCR beta clonotypes dominating the ex vivo response. Cumulative frequency (of public TCR beta family members) identified carriers of CMV plus the relevant HLA.

The chain employs TRBV7-3 and TRBJ1-3; 12 nucleotides align to TRBD1. Sequenced sample: CD8+ T cells from PBMCs. The receptor was derived from a human donor in good health (CMV status not recorded). Some clones in this sample may be carry-over from other donors' samples. CDR3 nucleotides: TGTGCCAGCAGCCAGGGACAGGGGGCAAACACCATATATTTT. Protein sequence: CASSQGQGANTIYF.